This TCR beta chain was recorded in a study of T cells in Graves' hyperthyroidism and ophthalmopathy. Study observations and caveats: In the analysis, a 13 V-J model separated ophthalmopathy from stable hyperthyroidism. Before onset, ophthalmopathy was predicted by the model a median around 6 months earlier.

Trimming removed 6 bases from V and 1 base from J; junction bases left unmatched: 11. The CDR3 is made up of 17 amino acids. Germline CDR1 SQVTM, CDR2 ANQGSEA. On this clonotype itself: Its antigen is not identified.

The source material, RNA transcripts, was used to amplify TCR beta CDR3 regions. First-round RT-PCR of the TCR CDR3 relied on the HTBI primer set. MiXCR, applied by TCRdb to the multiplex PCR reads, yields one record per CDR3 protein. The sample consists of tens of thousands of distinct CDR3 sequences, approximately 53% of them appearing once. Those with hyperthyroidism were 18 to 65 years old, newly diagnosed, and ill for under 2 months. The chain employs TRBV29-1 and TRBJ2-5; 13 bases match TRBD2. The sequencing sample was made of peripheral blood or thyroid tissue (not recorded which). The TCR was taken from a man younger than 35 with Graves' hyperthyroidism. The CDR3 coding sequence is TGCAGCGTGAGGCCCGGGACTAGCGGGATAAGCCAAGAGACCCAGTACTTC. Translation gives CSVRPGTSGISQETQYF.